The 27 T cell receptor beta chains below all came from one sample that was sequenced in a study of cytomegalovirus exposure and HLA in healthy donors. Clones were read by immunoSEQ multiplex PCR, and TCRdb kept only the in-frame ones, dropping some. This table holds some 100,000 clones, roughly 88% found once. The sequenced material came from PBMCs. All receptors derive from a man younger than 30 in good health and CMV-seronegative.

The chain is built from TRBV7-9 and TRBJ2-7; D is uncertain. This CDR3 comprises 18 residues. The germline V gene encodes CDR1 SEHNR and CDR2 FQNEAQ (reference sequence). V was shortened by 1 base and J by 3 bases, with 22 bases between the two germline ends. CDR3 loop: CASSLEKAVASLRYEQYF. CDR3 DNA sequence: TGTGCCAGCAGCTTAGAAAAGGCCGTTGCTAGTTTACGCTACGAGCAGTACTTC.

The rearrangement uses TRBV13 and TRBJ2-3, with 10 bases matching TRBD2. The germline V gene has CDR1 PRHDT and CDR2 FYEKMQ (reference sequence). There are 15 residues in the CDR3. The J segment lost 3 bases and the V segment lost 5 bases, leaving 5 bases of the junction unmatched. CDR3 loop: CASSLTLAGTDTQYF. The CDR3 DNA reads TGTGCCAGCAGCCTTACACTAGCGGGGACAGATACGCAGTATTTT. Combining the CDR3 with reference TRBV13 and TRBJ2-3 gives the whole variable domain AAGVIQSPRHLIKEKRETATLKCYPIPRHDTVYWYQQGPGQDPQFLISFYEKMQSDKGSIPDRFSAQQFSDYHSELNMSSLELGDSALYFCASSLTLAGTDTQYFGPGTRLTVL.

V gene TRBV5-1 combines with J gene TRBJ1-4; 10 nucleotides line up with TRBD1. The germline V gene has CDR1 SGHRS and CDR2 YFSETQ. This CDR3 has 15 residues. Trimming cost V 4 bases and J 8 bases; bases outside gene matches: 8. DNA of the CDR3: TGCGCCAGCAGCGCATCCGGGACAGGGGAAGAAAAACTGTTTTTT. Encoded protein: CASSASGTGEEKLFF.

This chain connects TRBV18 to TRBJ2-1; the D gene is possibly TRBD2 (5 bases). Trimming left V 0 bases short and J 8 bases short, with 11 bases between. The length of the CDR3 is 14 residues. CDR1 and CDR2 (germline): KGHSH, LQKENI. CDR3 protein: CASSPPQERHEQFF. The CDR3 region has the DNA TGTGCCAGCTCACCACCGCAGGAGCGGCATGAGCAGTTCTTC. The full variable domain, with the rest looked up from reference TRBV18 and TRBJ2-1, is NAGVMQNPRHLVRRRGQEARLRCSPMKGHSHVYWYRQLPEEGLKFMVYLQKENIIDESGMPKERFSAEFPKEGPSILRIQQVVRGDSAAYFCASSPPQERHEQFFGPGTRLTVL.

V is TRBV7-2 and J is TRBJ2-2; TRBD2 matches at 10 bases. V trimming: 7 bases; J trimming: 8 bases; junction bases outside the gene matches: 16. Germline V CDR1 and CDR2: SGHTA, FQGNSA. CDR3 size: 17 residues. The CDR3, as DNA: TGTGCCAGCACCCCAGGGGGCCTAGCGGGAGTGGCTGGGGAGCTGTTTTTT. Translating gives CASTPGGLAGVAGELFF.

This chain joins TRBV5-4 and TRBJ2-7, with D possibly matching TRBD1 (6 bases). Trimming cost V 4 bases and J 5 bases, with 13 bases left between them. The CDR3 covers 13 residues. Germline V gene sequence: CDR1 SGHNT, CDR2 YYREEE (reference sequence). CDR3 DNA: TGTGCCAGCAGCCTACAGGGTGGCCACGAGCAGTACTTC. This gives the protein CASSLQGGHEQYF.

The rearrangement uses TRBV15 and TRBJ2-7; the D gene is possibly TRBD2 (6 bases). V was clipped by 1 base and J by 0 bases, with 13 bases between them. Germline CDR1 and CDR2: LNHNV and YYDKDF (reference sequence). CDR3 length: 16 residues. The CDR3 loop is CATSRVERESSYEQYF. The CDR3 DNA reads TGTGCCACCAGCAGAGTGGAACGGGAGTCCTCCTACGAGCAGTACTTC.

The gene calls are TRBV18 and TRBJ2-7; 8 bases map to TRBD1. V shed 5 bases and J 4 bases; nucleotides not matched to a gene: 7. The CDR3 loop spans 14 amino acids. Germline lookup yields CDR1 KGHSH and CDR2 LQKENI. DNA of the CDR3: TGTGCCAGCTCATATGGGACAGGCTTATACGAGCAGTACTTC. It codes for CASSYGTGLYEQYF.

The V gene is TRBV30, the J gene TRBJ1-4; possibly TRBD1 for D (6 bases). The CDR3 sequence is 15 residues long. From germline, CDR1 is GTSNPN and CDR2 SVGIG (reference sequence). The V and J ends lost 2 bases and 8 bases respectively, with 18 bases between them. CDR3 DNA: TGTGCCTGGAGTATAGAGGGGGTACCGCGGGAAAAACTGTTTTTT. It encodes CAWSIEGVPREKLFF.

The chain links TRBV7-2 to TRBJ1-6, with 7 bases matching TRBD1. CDR3 length: 16 amino acids. CDR1 is SGHTA and CDR2 is FQGNSA in the germline V gene. Unmatched junction bases numbered 7, after V lost 1 base and J lost 7 bases. The DNA for the CDR3 is TGTGCCAGCAGCTTAGGACAGGACAGGCACAATTCACCCCTCCACTTT. It is translated as CASSLGQDRHNSPLHF.

The chain uses TRBV5-4 and TRBJ2-7; 8 nucleotides align to TRBD1. Germline trimming cut 4 bases from V and 6 bases from J; bases unmatched to any gene: 9. From germline, CDR1 is SGHNT and CDR2 YYREEE (reference sequence). The length of the CDR3 is 14 residues. The CDR3 DNA is TGTGCCAGCAGCCTCCAGGACAGGGTCGGCGAGCAGTACTTC. Amino acid sequence: CASSLQDRVGEQYF.

This chain uses TRBV11-2 with TRBJ1-1, with unresolved D. The CDR3 is 13 residues long. The germline V gene has CDR1 SGHAT and CDR2 FQNNGV. V was trimmed by 5 bases and J by 1 base, leaving 8 bases between them. For the CDR3, the DNA is TGTGCCAGCAGCCTAAACAGGAACACTGAAGCTTTCTTT. Its protein product is CASSLNRNTEAFF.

The V and J genes are TRBV5-1 and TRBJ2-1; 11 nucleotides match TRBD1. Per the germline V gene, CDR1 is SGHRS and CDR2 is YFSETQ. Losses at the gene ends were 0 bases for V and 2 bases for J; bases not matched to a gene: 7. The CDR3 totals 18 residues. CDR3 residues: CASSLGTGGRGPYNEQFF. The CDR3 nucleotides read TGCGCCAGCAGCTTGGGGACAGGGGGCCGGGGACCCTACAATGAGCAGTTCTTC.

The chain employs TRBV10-3 and TRBJ2-3; TRBD1 aligns across 7 bases. V lost 2 bases, J lost 3 bases, and 5 bases stayed unmatched. The CDR3 is made up of 15 amino acids. The germline gives CDR1 ENHRY, CDR2 SYGVKD. CDR3 residues: CAISEVQGLTDTQYF. The CDR3 DNA sequence: TGTGCCATCAGTGAGGTACAGGGGTTAACAGATACGCAGTATTTT.

The chain carries TRBV19 and TRBJ2-3, with 11 bases matching TRBD2. The CDR3 loop spans 16 amino acids. The germline V gene encodes CDR1 LNHDA and CDR2 SQIVND (reference sequence). Trimming removed 1 base from V and 5 bases from J; junction bases left unmatched: 5. CDR3 sequence reads: CASSIGTSGSIDTQYF. The CDR3 DNA follows: TGTGCCAGTAGTATAGGTACTAGCGGGAGTATAGATACGCAGTATTTT.

The chain couples TRBV19 to TRBJ1-1; TRBD1 aligns across 7 bases. This CDR3 has 15 amino acids. The J segment lost 6 bases and the V segment lost 1 base, leaving 8 bases of the junction unmatched. Germline CDR1 and CDR2: LNHDA and SQIVND (reference sequence). CDR3 residues: CASSIGDSRRAEAFF. CDR3 nucleotides: TGTGCCAGTAGTATAGGGGACAGTCGGCGCGCTGAAGCTTTCTTT.

The CDR3 sequence: CATSRNPLGSGTNYGYTF. In DNA, the CDR3 is TGTGCCACCAGCCGGAACCCCTTAGGGTCAGGGACTAACTATGGCTACACCTTC. This chain connects TRBV15 to TRBJ1-2, with D tentatively TRBD1 (5 bases). The V gene's germline CDR1 is LNHNV and CDR2 YYDKDF (reference sequence). V lost 5 bases and J 0 bases, leaving 22 bases between the germline ends. The CDR3 has 18 residues.

The rearrangement uses TRBV30 and TRBJ2-2; 7 bases line up with TRBD2. The germline CDR1 and CDR2 sequences are GTSNPN and SVGIG (reference sequence). CDR3 length: 15 residues. In DNA, the CDR3 is TGTGCTGCGAGTGGCGGGAGTGGGAACACCGGGGAGCTGTTTTTT. Translating gives CAASGGSGNTGELFF.

The chain combines TRBV19 with TRBJ1-5; D perhaps matches TRBD1 (5 bases). Germline V gene lookup returns CDR1 LNHDA and CDR2 SQIVND (reference sequence). V lost 7 bases to trimming and J lost 4 bases, with 14 bases between them. The CDR3 has 14 residues. Written as DNA, the CDR3 is TGTGCCAGTATAGGGGTTTCCCCAAATCAGCCCCAGCATTTT. This translates into CASIGVSPNQPQHF.

The chain employs TRBV10-3 and TRBJ1-4; TRBD1 is a possible D gene (5 bases). The V gene's germline CDR1 is ENHRY and CDR2 SYGVKD. V was trimmed by 3 bases and J by 4 bases, leaving 12 bases between them. The CDR3 covers 15 residues. CDR3 nucleotide sequence: TGTGCCATCAGTGACGAAGACAGAAATAATGAAAAACTGTTTTTT. It yields the protein CAISDEDRNNEKLFF.

The chain uses TRBV5-1 and TRBJ2-1; 9 nucleotides agree with TRBD1. The germline V gene encodes CDR1 SGHRS and CDR2 YFSETQ. V lost 4 bases and J lost 1; bases outside the gene matches: 9. This CDR3 is 17 amino acids long. The CDR3 coding sequence is TGCGCCAGCAGCCCCCCGGACAGGGGTCTGTCCTACAATGAGCAGTTCTTC. Protein product: CASSPPDRGLSYNEQFF.

This clone was seen a single time. This chain connects TRBV1 to TRBJ2-1; TRBD2 is the table's D call, not checked against the DNA. TRBV1 is flagged as a pseudogene. The CDR3 loop spans 19 amino acids. CDR3 coding DNA: TGCACCAGCAGCCAAGTTGACCACTCTAGCGGGGGGGCATGTAATGAGCAGTTCTTC. Protein product: CTSSQVDHSSGGACNEQFF.

The chain uses TRBV7-8 and TRBJ2-1, with 10 bases matching TRBD1. CDR1 and CDR2 from the germline V gene are SGHVS and FQNEAQ. The CDR3 totals 16 residues. V was pared by 4 bases and J by 6 bases, with 9 bases of the junction left unmatched. CDR3 nucleotide sequence: TGTGCCAGCAGCTCCCGACAGGGGGCGAGGGCCAATGAGCAGTTCTTC. Amino acids: CASSSRQGARANEQFF.

This clone was picked up a small number of times. J is TRBJ1-4 and V is TRBV7-9; unclear D gene. Trimming cost V 2 bases and J 1 base, with 8 bases left between them. Per germline, CDR1 SEHNR and CDR2 FQNEAQ (reference sequence). The CDR3 covers 15 residues. The CDR3 sequence is CASSLLEGTNEKLFF. The CDR3 DNA reads as TGTGCCAGCAGCTTATTGGAGGGAACTAATGAAAAACTGTTTTTT.

The chain recombines TRBV30 with TRBJ2-5; 7 bases align to TRBD2. V was pared by 0 bases and J by 7 bases, with 5 bases of the junction left unmatched. From germline, CDR1 is GTSNPN and CDR2 SVGIG (reference sequence). The CDR3 runs 13 residues. The CDR3 sequence is CAWSVVWEGTQYF. The CDR3 nucleotides are TGTGCCTGGAGTGTTGTTTGGGAGGGGACCCAGTACTTC. The full variable domain, in which reference TRBV30 and TRBJ2-5 provide the parts outside the CDR3, is SQTIHQWPATLVQPVGSPLSLECTVEGTSNPNLYWYRQAAGRGLQLLFYSVGIGQISSEVPQNLSASRPQDRQFILSSKKLLLSDSGFYLCAWSVVWEGTQYFGPGTRLLVL.

The chain uses TRBV19 and TRBJ2-3; 7 positions agree with TRBD2. Germline V gives CDR1 LNHDA, CDR2 SQIVND (reference sequence). Trimming at V came to 5 bases and at J to 4 bases, leaving 6 bases not matched to a gene. This CDR3 has 14 amino acids. The DNA for the CDR3 is TGTGCCAGTAGTTGGCGGGGGATCGCAGATACGCAGTATTTT. Translating gives CASSWRGIADTQYF.

The chain uses TRBV2 and TRBJ1-2, with 9 bases identical to TRBD1. Trimming cost V 3 bases and J 4 bases; bases outside gene matches: 3. The germline V gene has CDR1 SNHLY and CDR2 FYNNEI. The CDR3 runs to 14 residues. The DNA of the CDR3 is TGTGCCAGCAGTGACGGACAGGGGAGCTATGGCTACACCTTC. Amino acid sequence: CASSDGQGSYGYTF.